This T cell receptor beta chain was identified during a study of cytomegalovirus exposure and HLA in healthy donors. Study observations and caveats: There was a cluster of highly shared sequence variants that was likely a sequencing artifact. Among the most significant clusters, several appeared linked to common viral pathogens in a later analysis. Equally common other TCR beta chains were less clonally expanded than HLA-associated ones, a later analysis found. Accurate predictions that matched the HLA-A and HLA-B alleles of most subjects were reportedly made from TCR beta sequences.

13 Jbeta primers and 60 Vbeta primers were used for the PCR. Here immunoSEQ multiplex PCR was the method, and the copy in TCRdb shows in-frame clones only, minus some. The table shows almost 200,000 clones, with more than 75% occurring only once. Concerning this clone: The antigen remains undetermined.

Material: PBMCs. The receptor was isolated from a male donor in good health and CMV-seropositive.

Here the CDR3 reads CASRGAGSSGANVLTF. The CDR3 DNA is TGTGCCAGCAGAGGGGCAGGTTCCTCTGGGGCCAACGTCCTGACTTTC. The J gene is TRBJ2-6, the V gene TRBV27, with a possible D match to TRBD1 (5 bases). CDR1 MNHEY and CDR2 SMNVEV come from the germline V gene (reference sequence). Trimming removed 6 bases at V and 0 bases at J, with 12 bases between. There are 16 residues in the CDR3. The variable domain in full, with the rest retrieved from reference TRBV27 and TRBJ2-6, is EAQVTQNPRYLITVTGKKLTVTCSQNMNHEYMSWYRQDPGLGLRQIYYSMNVEVTDKGDVPEGYKVSRKEKRNFPLILESPSPNQTSLYFCASRGAGSSGANVLTFGAGSRLTVL.